These 13 T cell receptor beta chains originate from one sample sequenced in a study of identical twins. From the 5' RACE reads, TCRdb called clonotypes with MiXCR, one entry per CDR3 protein. The sample includes about 810,000 distinct CDR3 sequences, over 9% of them seen just once. These same records also appear under a second study, on yellow fever vaccine responses in identical twins.

The sequencing sample was made of PBMCs. Receptor source: a woman aged 18-29 years in good health.

The gene calls are TRBV2 and TRBJ2-3; 13 bases agree with TRBD2. This CDR3 spans 18 amino acids. The ends lost 3 bases at V and 2 bases at J; junction bases unmatched: 8. CDR1 and CDR2 (germline): SNHLY, FYNNEI. As DNA, the CDR3 is TGTGCCAGCAGTGATTATACTAGCGGGAGGGCCTACACAGATACGCAGTATTTT. It encodes CASSDYTSGRAYTDTQYF.

The V and J genes are TRBV12-3 or TRBV12-4 and TRBJ2-1, with 10 bases aligning to TRBD2. This CDR3 spans 15 amino acids. Losses at the gene ends were 7 bases for V and 6 bases for J; bases not matched to a gene: 9. The CDR3 region is CASTLGLAVSNEQFF. CDR3 bases: TGTGCCAGCACCCTTGGACTAGCGGTCTCCAATGAGCAGTTCTTC.

The V call is TRBV11-2, the J call TRBJ2-1; no clear D gene. CDR1 and CDR2 from the germline V gene are SGHAT and FQNNGV. Trimming took off 8 bases at V and 5 bases at J, with 7 bases between the two ends. This CDR3 comprises 11 residues. The CDR3 reads CASRINNEQFF. The DNA for the CDR3 is TGTGCCAGCCGCATTAACAATGAGCAGTTCTTC. The variable domain in full, completed from reference TRBV11-2 and TRBJ2-1, reads EAGVAQSPRYKIIEKRQSVAFWCNPISGHATLYWYQQILGQGPKLLIQFQNNGVVDDSQLPKDRFSAERLKGVDSTLKIQPAKLEDSAVYLCASRINNEQFFGPGTRLTVL.

The V and J genes are TRBV4-1 and TRBJ1-1; D is perhaps TRBD1 (5 bases). Trimming left V 1 base short and J 1 base short, with 13 bases between. Germline V CDR1 and CDR2: MGHRA, YSYEKL. The CDR3 is 16 residues long. The CDR3 loop reads CASSQVFGGKNTEAFF. CDR3 nucleotide sequence: TGCGCCAGCAGCCAAGTATTTGGGGGGAAGAACACTGAAGCTTTCTTT.

V is TRBV3-1 and J is TRBJ1-3, with a possible D match to TRBD1 (6 bases). The germline CDR1 and CDR2 sequences are LGHDT and YNNKEL (reference sequence). V was cut by 3 bases and J by 2 bases, with 11 bases left in between. This CDR3 region has 15 residues. The CDR3 protein is CASSQKGTTGNTIYF. In nucleotides, the CDR3 is TGTGCCAGCAGCCAGAAAGGGACAACTGGAAACACCATATATTTT.

In its sample, this clonotype was seen a few times. The V gene is TRBV6-1, the J gene TRBJ1-6, with D uncertain. Trimming took off 3 bases at V and 0 bases at J, with 9 bases between the two ends. CDR1 and CDR2 (germline): MNHNS, SASEGT. The CDR3 is 16 residues long. As DNA, the CDR3 is TGTGCCAGCAGTGATCAGATCAACTCCTATAATTCACCCCTCCACTTT. It specifies CASSDQINSYNSPLHF.

This clonotype was counted between two and nine times. The rearrangement joins TRBV18 to TRBJ1-6; the D is unclear. V was shortened by 5 bases and J by 7 bases, with 12 bases between the two germline ends. In germline, CDR1 is KGHSH, CDR2 LQKENI. The CDR3 sequence is 14 residues long. The CDR3 region is CASSGVLENSPLHF. The CDR3 coding sequence is TGTGCCAGCTCAGGGGTTCTCGAAAATTCACCCCTCCACTTT.

This clonotype was seen more than once but under ten times. The chain combines TRBV7-9 with TRBJ2-1; D perhaps matches TRBD2 (6 bases). The CDR3 is 17 amino acids. Trimming stripped 0 bases from V and 5 bases from J, with 17 bases between. Germline values: CDR1 SEHNR, CDR2 FQNEAQ (reference sequence). CDR3 sequence: CASSLAPGVIFDNEQFF. The CDR3 DNA follows: TGTGCCAGCAGCTTAGCGCCGGGGGTCATCTTTGACAATGAGCAGTTCTTC.

This clonotype was picked up a small number of times. The chain's CDR3 is CASSPHPWTGGEKLFF. The DNA of the CDR3 is TGTGCCAGCAGCCCCCACCCCTGGACAGGGGGTGAAAAACTGTTTTTT. V is TRBV13 and J is TRBJ1-4, with 10 positions matching TRBD1. Trimming at V came to 5 bases and at J to 7 bases, leaving 10 bases not matched to a gene. Germline CDR1 PRHDT, CDR2 FYEKMQ (reference sequence). This CDR3 is built from 16 residues.

This chain joins TRBV12-3 or TRBV12-4 and TRBJ2-7; D might be TRBD2 (5 bases). This CDR3 region has 13 residues. Trimming shortened V by 3 bases and J by 2 bases, and 8 bases separated the two germline ends. The CDR3, as DNA: TGTGCCAGCAGTTTGAGGGAAACCTACGAGCAGTACTTC. Its translation: CASSLRETYEQYF.

This clonotype was detected only a few times. This chain links TRBV3-1 with TRBJ2-1, with 11 bases fitting TRBD2. The CDR3 contains 16 residues. After removal of 4 bases from V and 4 bases from J, the junction contained 6 bases not matched to a gene. Germline V gene data show CDR1 as LGHDT and CDR2 as YNNKEL (reference sequence). This CDR3 reads CASSLLAGVQYNEQFF. The CDR3 nucleotides are TGTGCCAGCAGCCTACTAGCGGGGGTCCAATACAATGAGCAGTTCTTC.

The V gene is TRBV5-6, the J gene TRBJ1-1, with D possibly being TRBD1 (5 bases). This CDR3 region has 13 residues. CDR1 is SGHDT, CDR2 YYEEEE, per germline. Trimming cost V 9 bases and J 6 bases, with 18 bases left between them. The CDR3 loop reads CAMGNRLFAEAFF. DNA of the CDR3: TGTGCCATGGGAAACAGGCTCTTCGCTGAAGCTTTCTTT.

This clonotype was seen many times. The V and J genes are TRBV29-1 and TRBJ2-1; maybe TRBD1 (5 bases). The V gene's germline CDR1 is SQVTM and CDR2 ANQGSEA. Trimming removed 2 bases at V and 5 bases at J, with 10 bases between. This CDR3 is 13 amino acids long. The CDR3 sequence is CSVERQSDNEQFF. Written as DNA, the CDR3 is TGCAGCGTTGAACGACAGTCTGACAATGAGCAGTTCTTC.